This is a list of T cell receptor beta chains from one sample in a study of T-cell reconstitution after alpha-beta-depleted transplantation in children. TCRdb recomputed calls from the PCR reads with MiXCR, one row per CDR3 protein. The table includes fewer than 250,000 distinct CDR3 sequences, roughly a sixth detected once. This material consisted of PBMCs, mostly from graft donor cells, taken 360 days after TCRalphabeta/CD19-depleted stem cell transplant. These receptors came from a male patient between 2 and 15 years old who had a stem cell transplant for acute lymphoblastic leukemia, so the T cells may come from the graft donor. CDR3s include the opening cysteine and the closing phenylalanine or tryptophan. D genes are given only for firm matches. Size values are once, few and many counts, or a class for expanded clones, and some rows have none.

V: TRBV6-1; size: many; J: TRBJ1-3; D: NA; length: 12; DNA: TGTGCCAGCAGTGAACTGGTAAACACCATATATTTT; CDR3: CASSELVNTIYF
V: TRBV9; size: few; J: TRBJ2-1; D: NA; length: 15; DNA: TGTGCCAGCAGCGTAGCGACAGTTCTCTACAATGAGCAGTTCTTC; CDR3: CASSVATVLYNEQFF
V: TRBV7-2; size: NA; J: TRBJ2-1; D: NA; length: 15; DNA: TGTGCCAGCAGCTTAGCTTTCTCGACTCCCAATGAGCAGTTCTTC; CDR3: CASSLAFSTPNEQFF
V: TRBV27; size: NA; J: TRBJ1-2; D: TRBD1; length: 14; DNA: TGTGCCAGCAGTTTAATGCGGACAGGGTTTGGCTACACCTTC; CDR3: CASSLMRTGFGYTF
V: TRBV30; size: NA; J: TRBJ1-2; D: TRBD1; length: 12; DNA: TGTGCCTGGACCGGGACAGGGGGTGGCTACACCTTC; CDR3: CAWTGTGGGYTF
V: TRBV12-3/TRBV12-4; size: few; J: TRBJ2-1; D: NA; length: 16; DNA: TGTGCCAGCAGTTTAAGGGGTGGAGGGTACTACAATGAGCAGTTCTTC; CDR3: CASSLRGGGYYNEQFF
V: TRBV5-6; size: few; J: TRBJ2-2; D: NA; length: 14; DNA: TGTGCCAGCAGTACACAGGGTGGCACCGGGGAGCTGTTTTTT; CDR3: CASSTQGGTGELFF
V: TRBV5-1; size: few; J: TRBJ2-1; D: TRBD2; length: 14; DNA: TGCGCCAGCAGCTGGCCGGGGGTAGCGGGAGGACAGTTCTTC; CDR3: CASSWPGVAGGQFF
V: TRBV28; size: few; J: TRBJ2-2; D: TRBD2; length: 16; DNA: TGTGCCAGCGGAACAGGGAGCGGGAGTAACACCGGGGAGCTGTTTTTT; CDR3: CASGTGSGSNTGELFF
V: TRBV5-1; size: many; J: TRBJ1-2; D: NA; length: 15; DNA: TGCGCCAGCAGCCCAAGACAGGCGTCTAACTATGGCTACACCTTC; CDR3: CASSPRQASNYGYTF
V: TRBV4-2; size: few; J: TRBJ1-1; D: NA; length: 10; DNA: TGTGCCAGCAGCCAAGACCGAGCTTTCTTT; CDR3: CASSQDRAFF
V: TRBV2; size: NA; J: TRBJ2-3; D: NA; length: 14; DNA: TGTGCCAGCACGGCGGGGGCCACCACAGATACGCAGTATTTT; CDR3: CASTAGATTDTQYF
V: TRBV12-3/TRBV12-4; size: NA; J: TRBJ2-5; D: NA; length: 15; DNA: TGTGCCAGCAGTTTCGGCCGAGGGTATCGAGAGACCCAGTACTTC; CDR3: CASSFGRGYRETQYF
V: TRBV5-5; size: NA; J: TRBJ1-4; D: TRBD1; length: 14; DNA: TGTGCCAGCAGCCGGGGACAGTTGAGAGAAAAACTGTTTTTT; CDR3: CASSRGQLREKLFF
V: TRBV28; size: once; J: TRBJ2-1; D: NA; length: 16; DNA: TGTGCCAGCAGTTTGGGGGGGGCTCTGGCCTACAATGAGCAGTTCTTC; CDR3: CASSLGGALAYNEQFF
V: TRBV5-1; size: many; J: TRBJ2-1; D: TRBD2; length: 14; DNA: TGCGCCAGCAGCGAGGCTAGCGGTGTGAATGAGCAGTTCTTC; CDR3: CASSEASGVNEQFF
V: TRBV5-1; size: few; J: TRBJ2-1; D: NA; length: 13; DNA: TGCGCCAGCAGCTCGCAGACTCTCCTTGAGCAGTTCTTC; CDR3: CASSSQTLLEQFF
V: TRBV7-2; size: few; J: TRBJ2-1; D: TRBD1; length: 16; DNA: TGTGCCAGCAGAAGAGGACCGGGACAGGGTCACAATGAGCAGTTCTTC; CDR3: CASRRGPGQGHNEQFF
V: TRBV4-3; size: few; J: TRBJ2-2; D: NA; length: 16; DNA: TGCGCCAGCAGCCAAGTTAGGGGAGGAGCCACCGGGGAGCTGTTTTTT; CDR3: CASSQVRGGATGELFF
V: TRBV5-1; size: NA; J: TRBJ2-7; D: NA; length: 15; DNA: TGCGCCAGCAGCAATCAGGGAGGCCTAAACTACGAGCAGTACTTC; CDR3: CASSNQGGLNYEQYF
V: TRBV11-1; size: NA; J: TRBJ2-1; D: TRBD1; length: 19; DNA: TGTGCCAGCAGCTTAGCAGGAGCCAGGGGGCCCGTGACCTACAATGAGCAGTTCTTC; CDR3: CASSLAGARGPVTYNEQFF
V: TRBV24-1; size: once; J: TRBJ2-7; D: TRBD2; length: 16; DNA: TGTGCCACCAGTTTAGCGGGGGGTCGGGACGACTACGAGCAGTACTTC; CDR3: CATSLAGGRDDYEQYF
V: TRBV6-1; size: NA; J: TRBJ1-3; D: TRBD1; length: 15; DNA: TGTGCCAGCAGTCAGACAGGGGGCTCCGGAAACACCATATATTTT; CDR3: CASSQTGGSGNTIYF
V: TRBV29-1; size: few; J: TRBJ2-2; D: TRBD1; length: 14; DNA: TGCAGCGTTCGGGACAGGGGGAACACCGGGGAGCTGTTTTTT; CDR3: CSVRDRGNTGELFF
V: TRBV11-2; size: NA; J: TRBJ2-1; D: NA; length: 16; DNA: TGTGCCAGCAGCCCCAGTGCCATGGAGATTTTCTATGAGCAGTTCTTC; CDR3: CASSPSAMEIFYEQFF
V: TRBV24-1; size: NA; J: TRBJ2-1; D: TRBD1; length: 14; DNA: TGTGCCACCGCTGGGACAGGGGGATACAATGAGCAGTTCTTC; CDR3: CATAGTGGYNEQFF
V: TRBV29-1; size: many; J: TRBJ2-2; D: NA; length: 14; DNA: TGCAGCGTCTCAGCGACAGGAGCAACCGGGGAGCTGTTTTTT; CDR3: CSVSATGATGELFF
V: TRBV5-6; size: NA; J: TRBJ2-1; D: NA; length: 16; DNA: TGTGCCAGCAGCTTGTCGGGACTTCTTGTGGGCGATGAGCAGTTCTTC; CDR3: CASSLSGLLVGDEQFF
V: TRBV3-1; size: many; J: TRBJ1-1; D: NA; length: 14; DNA: TGTGCCAGCAGCCAAGTCATGATGAACACTGAAGCTTTCTTT; CDR3: CASSQVMMNTEAFF
V: TRBV5-5; size: NA; J: TRBJ1-2; D: NA; length: 14; DNA: TGTGCCAGCAGCTTGGTCGAGGGGCCGGTTGGCTACACCTTC; CDR3: CASSLVEGPVGYTF
V: TRBV29-1; size: NA; J: TRBJ2-3; D: NA; length: 10; DNA: TGCAGCGCTGTACCTGATACGCAGTATTTT; CDR3: CSAVPDTQYF
V: TRBV29-1; size: few; J: TRBJ2-7; D: TRBD2; length: 19; DNA: TGCAGCGTTGAAGATGTCCGGGTGAGTCTAGCGGGGACCTCCTACGAGCAGTACTTC; CDR3: CSVEDVRVSLAGTSYEQYF
V: TRBV11-2; size: few; J: TRBJ1-2; D: NA; length: 15; DNA: TGTGCCAGCAGCTTAGATCTTGAGGGGACTTATGGCTACACCTTC; CDR3: CASSLDLEGTYGYTF
V: TRBV19; size: few; J: TRBJ1-1; D: NA; length: 12; DNA: TGTGCCAGTAGCCCACGAGGGGTGAGTGCTTTCTTT; CDR3: CASSPRGVSAFF
V: TRBV12-5; size: few; J: TRBJ2-3; D: TRBD1; length: 14; DNA: TGTGCTAGTGGTTTGGGGCAGGGGGCAGATACGCAGTATTTT; CDR3: CASGLGQGADTQYF
V: TRBV2; size: NA; J: TRBJ2-1; D: TRBD1; length: 15; DNA: TGTGCCAGCAGGAGCGGACAGGGGGCGCGCAATGAGCAGTTCTTC; CDR3: CASRSGQGARNEQFF
V: TRBV7-3; size: NA; J: TRBJ2-3; D: TRBD1; length: 15; DNA: TGTGCCAGCAGCTTGGGGGACAGGGTTGGCGATACGCAGTATTTT; CDR3: CASSLGDRVGDTQYF
V: TRBV5-4; size: many; J: TRBJ2-7; D: TRBD1; length: 15; DNA: TGTGCCAGCAGCTTGGGGACAGGGGGTCTCCACGAGCAGTACTTC; CDR3: CASSLGTGGLHEQYF
V: TRBV6-2/TRBV6-3; size: few; J: TRBJ2-7; D: NA; length: 14; DNA: TGTGCCAGCAGCCTACAGGTCGACTCCTACGAGCAGTACTTC; CDR3: CASSLQVDSYEQYF
V: TRBV5-1; size: few; J: TRBJ2-3; D: TRBD2; length: 15; DNA: TGCGCCAGCAGCTGGTCCGGGAGGGTCACAGATACGCAGTATTTT; CDR3: CASSWSGRVTDTQYF
V: TRBV7-2; size: many; J: TRBJ1-1; D: NA; length: 13; DNA: TGTGCCAGCAGCTTAGATATGAACACTGAAGCTTTCTTT; CDR3: CASSLDMNTEAFF
V: TRBV29-1; size: NA; J: TRBJ1-2; D: NA; length: 16; DNA: TGCAGCGTCTTAAACTCCCGAACGGACCTGTGGGGAGGTTACACCTTC; CDR3: CSVLNSRTDLWGGYTF
V: TRBV3-1; size: NA; J: TRBJ2-7; D: NA; length: 16; DNA: TGTGCCAGCAGCCGCGGTGAGGGTCTTGTGGGCTACGAGCAGTACTTC; CDR3: CASSRGEGLVGYEQYF
V: TRBV3-1; size: few; J: TRBJ1-3; D: NA; length: 15; DNA: TGTGCCAGCAGCCAAGAGTGGATGATATCTAGCACCATATATTTT; CDR3: CASSQEWMISSTIYF
V: TRBV2; size: NA; J: TRBJ1-3; D: TRBD1; length: 14; DNA: TGTGCCAGCACCCCGGGACAGGAGGGAAACACCATATATTTT; CDR3: CASTPGQEGNTIYF
V: TRBV5-1; size: NA; J: TRBJ2-5; D: NA; length: 15; DNA: TGCGCCAGCAGCTCATCAGGGGAACCACGGGAGACCCAGTACTTC; CDR3: CASSSSGEPRETQYF
V: TRBV29-1; size: NA; J: TRBJ2-5; D: NA; length: 11; DNA: TGCAGCGTTGACTCCCAAGAGACCCAGTACTTC; CDR3: CSVDSQETQYF
V: TRBV7-9; size: few; J: TRBJ2-7; D: NA; length: 14; DNA: TGTGCCAGCAGCCAAGGGGCAGCGACCTACGAGCAGTACTTC; CDR3: CASSQGAATYEQYF
V: TRBV5-1; size: NA; J: TRBJ2-3; D: NA; length: 15; DNA: TGCGCCAGCAGTCGACAGGGGAGGGAGACAGATACGCAGTATTTT; CDR3: CASSRQGRETDTQYF
V: TRBV20-1; size: many; J: TRBJ2-7; D: NA; length: 12; DNA: TGCAGTAAACCCAGGCAGTCCTACGAGCAGTACTTC; CDR3: CSKPRQSYEQYF
V: TRBV5-1; size: few; J: TRBJ2-7; D: NA; length: 14; DNA: TGCGCCAGCAGCTATCGGGACATTCAGTCTGGGCAGTACTTC; CDR3: CASSYRDIQSGQYF
V: TRBV12-3/TRBV12-4; size: NA; J: TRBJ2-2; D: NA; length: 13; DNA: TGTGCCAGCAGTGAAAGGGAGATCGGGGAGCTGTTTTTT; CDR3: CASSEREIGELFF
V: TRBV21-1; size: NA; J: TRBJ1-1; D: NA; length: 15; DNA: TGTGCCAGCAGCAAGGACAGGGCGCAATTGCCCCCCTTCATTTTT; CDR3: CASSKDRAQLPPFIF
V: TRBV7-3; size: few; J: TRBJ2-5; D: TRBD1; length: 16; DNA: TGTGCCAGCAGCCCTAACGGCCAGGGGGCACACGAGACCCAGTACTTC; CDR3: CASSPNGQGAHETQYF
V: TRBV20-1; size: NA; J: TRBJ1-1; D: NA; length: 13; DNA: TGCAGTGCTAGGGACAGTATGAACACTGAAGCTTTCTTT; CDR3: CSARDSMNTEAFF
V: TRBV7-6; size: NA; J: TRBJ2-7; D: NA; length: 15; DNA: TGTGCCAGCAGCTTAGCTAGGGGGGCATCCTACGAGCAGTACTTC; CDR3: CASSLARGASYEQYF
V: TRBV29-1; size: NA; J: TRBJ2-5; D: TRBD1; length: 14; DNA: TGCAGCGTTTCCGACAGGGGGGGACAAGAGACCCAGTACTTC; CDR3: CSVSDRGGQETQYF
V: TRBV10-1; size: NA; J: TRBJ2-7; D: TRBD1; length: 15; DNA: TGCGCCAGCAGTGAGTCGGGACAGCTATCCTACGAGCAGTACTTC; CDR3: CASSESGQLSYEQYF
V: TRBV5-5; size: many; J: TRBJ1-4; D: NA; length: 13; DNA: TGTGCCAGCCAAACAGACTTAAATGAAAAACTGTTTTTT; CDR3: CASQTDLNEKLFF